This entry describes one T cell receptor beta chain. This entry is derived from a study of spatial heterogeneity in lung cancer. TCRdb redid the calling of the 5' RACE reads with MiXCR, one entry per CDR3 protein. This table has more than 95,000 distinct CDR3 sequences, 12% appearing once. Looked up from germline, CDR1 is SGHRS and CDR2 is YFSETQ. With 3 bases clipped from V and 9 bases from J, the junction kept 10 bases outside the gene matches. The CDR3 sequence is 16 residues long. This sample's time point: blood at routine non-recurrence follow-up after resection. Unsorted samples of tumor, nontumor lung or frozen PBMC had their whole RNA sequenced.

The chain uses TRBV5-1 and TRBJ2-1; 12 nucleotides line up with TRBD1. This TCR derives from a male donor with early-stage non-small cell lung cancer. Sequencing used PBMCs, obtained at follow-up. CDR3 in amino acids: CASSSTGTGGFGEQFF. For the CDR3, the DNA is TGCGCCAGCAGCTCTACCGGGACAGGGGGCTTTGGTGAGCAGTTCTTC. Looking up the rest from reference TRBV5-1 and TRBJ2-1 gives the full variable domain: KAGVTQTPRYLIKTRGQQVTLSCSPISGHRSVSWYQQTPGQGLQFLFEYFSETQRNKGNFPGRFSGRQFSNSRSEMNVSTLELGDSALYLCASSSTGTGGFGEQFFGPGTRLTVL.